This T cell receptor beta chain stems from a study of CD8+ T cells in alopecia areata. This clone was detected once. The antigen remains unidentified. Treatment defined: oral pan-JAK inhibitor, 5-10 mg twice daily. Sorting separated CD4+ and CD8+ T cells out of PBMCs. CDR1 is SGHAT, CDR2 FQNNGV, per germline. The CDR3 has 15 residues. The trim removed 4 bases at V and 3 bases at J, leaving 6 bases unmatched. RNA, once extracted, was reverse transcribed into cDNA for use as the sequencing template. Measured with immunoSEQ multiplex PCR; TCRdb has only the in-frame clones, and not every one. The repertoire holds hundreds of thousands of clones, with roughly 60% as singletons. Study observations and caveats: How baseline CD8+ expansion relates to response remains uncertain (there was one nonresponder). Affected lesional scalp, above all in alopecia totalis/universalis, was more clonal than normal scalp. There were also resident alphabeta T cells of normal skin sequenced in scalp samples.

The rearrangement uses TRBV11-2 and TRBJ2-1, with 7 bases aligning to TRBD1. The sample was CD4+ T cells sorted from blood, taken at week 24, from a patient treated with tofacitinib. The sequence derives from a human donor with alopecia areata. CDR3 nucleotides: TGTGCCAGCAGCTCCGGGACAGCCTTCTACAATGAGCAGTTCTTC. Protein product: CASSSGTAFYNEQFF.